This T cell receptor beta chain was profiled in a study of vaccination and CD4 T cells after COVID-19. Across the study: SARS-CoV-2 PCR on nasal swabs had been positive for the convalescent patients; nine were mild and one was severe. Convalescent donors: six male, four female; seven Caucasian, two Asian, one multiracial, two Hispanic. The cells in question were stimulated using overlapping spike peptides derived from SARS-CoV-2, HCoV-NL63, HCoV-OC43 and HCoV-229E. Study results and limitations: This study had few convalescent patients and no early post-infection samples.

The V segment lost 6 bases and the J segment 4 bases; nucleotides outside the gene matches: 8. This CDR3 comprises 15 residues. Treatment reported: approximately nine-day PBMC culture with coronavirus spike peptide pools or control peptides (ViraFEST assay). A note on this clonotype: Its antigen is not known.

The study sequenced cultured CD4+ T cell DNA using the Oncomine TCR Beta short-read assay. Each CDR3 protein is one row after TCRdb ran MiXCR on the PCR reads. The sample has about 21,000 distinct CDR3 sequences, about 40% seen once. The J gene is TRBJ1-2, the V gene TRBV12-3 or TRBV12-4; 10 positions agree with TRBD1. The sample consisted of CD4+ T cells from blood, cultured in vitro, taken before SARS-CoV-2 vaccination. This receptor was identified in a human donor who had recovered from COVID-19. The CDR3 sequence: CASRPVTGGAYGYTF. DNA for the CDR3: TGTGCCAGCAGGCCAGTGACAGGGGGCGCCTATGGCTACACCTTC.